The 32 T cell receptor beta chains given below trace back to one sample, sequenced in a study of early T cells in non-severe SARS-CoV-2 infection. One entry per CDR3 protein results from TCRdb running MiXCR on the 5' RACE reads. The table includes 100,000 to 130,000 distinct CDR3 sequences, over 8.5% detected once. Sequences were obtained from whole blood. All receptors come from an adult who was a healthcare worker with PCR-confirmed SARS-CoV-2 infection or an uninfected control (not recorded which).

This clonotype has a count of ten or more. J is TRBJ2-1 and V is TRBV28; D gene unclear. Germline CDR1 reads MDHEN; CDR2 reads SYDVKM. V was clipped by 5 bases and J by 7 bases, with 9 bases between them. This CDR3 is built from 12 residues. CDR3 nucleotides: TGTGCCAGCAGTACGACCGGGAATGAGCAGTTCTTC. Its translation is CASSTTGNEQFF.

The chain links TRBV6-6 to TRBJ1-5; D gene ambiguous. The CDR3 runs to 16 residues. Trimming stripped 2 bases from V and 3 bases from J, with 14 bases between. Germline CDR1 is MNHNY and CDR2 is SVGAGI (reference sequence). CDR3: CASSYANRDINQPQHF. CDR3 sequence (DNA): TGTGCCAGCAGTTACGCGAACCGGGATATCAATCAGCCCCAGCATTTT.

This clonotype was found once. The chain uses TRBV5-4 and TRBJ2-1; 13 positions match TRBD2. V lost 2 bases to trimming and J lost 7 bases; unmatched junction nucleotides: 3. Germline assignment: CDR1 SGHNT and CDR2 YYREEE (reference sequence). This CDR3 comprises 15 residues. CDR3 region: CASSLLAGGRNEQFF. The CDR3 nucleotides read TGTGCCAGCAGCTTACTAGCGGGAGGGAGAAATGAGCAGTTCTTC.

This clonotype came up a few times. The V call is TRBV6-2 or TRBV6-3, the J call TRBJ2-5, with D maybe TRBD2 (5 bases). The CDR3 is made up of 16 amino acids. The V gene lost 2 bases and the J gene lost 4 bases, with 17 bases spanning the gap. Germline V CDR1 and CDR2: MNHEY, SVGEGT. For the CDR3, the DNA is TGTGCCAGCAGTTACACCCTATCGCGGAGCGGAGAGACCCAGTACTTC. Translation gives CASSYTLSRSGETQYF.

The chain recombines TRBV6-2 or TRBV6-3 with TRBJ2-3; D gene ambiguous. The CDR3 runs 11 residues. Looked up from germline, CDR1 is MNHEY and CDR2 is SVGEGT. The germline V and J ends were trimmed by 6 bases and 5 bases, with 6 bases remaining between them. CDR3 nucleotides: TGTGCCAGCAGGGAGTTAGATACGCAGTATTTT. Translating gives CASRELDTQYF.

This clonotype was counted only a few times. The V and J genes are TRBV7-9 and TRBJ2-7, with 14 positions matching TRBD2. The CDR3 covers 17 residues. V trimming: 3 bases; J trimming: 0 bases; junction bases outside the gene matches: 4. Per germline, CDR1 SEHNR and CDR2 FQNEAQ (reference sequence). CDR3 DNA: TGTGCCAGCAGCTTGGCCGGGACTAGCGGGAGCTCCTACGAGCAGTACTTC. Protein product: CASSLAGTSGSSYEQYF.

This clonotype turned up a few times. V gene TRBV5-4 combines with J gene TRBJ2-2, with D perhaps being TRBD1 or TRBD2 (5 bases each). V was cut by 3 bases and J by 7 bases, with 16 bases left in between. CDR1 is SGHNT and CDR2 is YYREEE in the germline V gene (reference sequence). This CDR3 comprises 15 residues. In nucleotides, the CDR3 is TGTGCCAGCAGCTCGGGGACCCCGAGGAGCGGGGAGCTGTTTTTT. Amino acid sequence: CASSSGTPRSGELFF.

In its sample, this clonotype was seen a few times. This sequence joins TRBV12-3 or TRBV12-4 and TRBJ2-2, with D perhaps TRBD1 (5 bases). The CDR3 totals 15 residues. V was clipped by 3 bases and J by 4 bases, with 12 bases between them. Written as DNA, the CDR3 is TGTGCCAGCAGTTTGCAGGGCAGTGTCACCGGGGAGCTGTTTTTT. It yields the protein CASSLQGSVTGELFF.

This clonotype was found many times. The chain carries TRBV9 and TRBJ2-7; tentatively, D is TRBD1 or TRBD2 (5 bases each). CDR3 length: 14 amino acids. Germline CDR1 reads SGDLS; CDR2 reads YYNGEE. Between the trimmed V and J ends, which lost 0 bases and 2 bases, there was a span of 9 bases. CDR3 DNA sequence: TGTGCCAGCAGCGTAGGGGACGGTACCTACGAGCAGTACTTC. This translates into CASSVGDGTYEQYF. The full variable domain, with the rest looked up from reference TRBV9 and TRBJ2-7, is DSGVTQTPKHLITATGQRVTLRCSPRSGDLSVYWYQQSLDQGLQFLIQYYNGEERAKGNILERFSAQQFPDLHSELNLSSLELGDSALYFCASSVGDGTYEQYFGPGTRLTVT.

The chain employs TRBV12-3 or TRBV12-4 and TRBJ2-2; TRBD2 might be the D (6 bases). Trimming pared 6 bases from V and 2 bases from J, leaving 10 bases between. The CDR3 has 14 residues. The CDR3 here is CASSRDFNTGELFF. The DNA of the CDR3 is TGTGCCAGCAGCCGGGACTTTAACACCGGGGAGCTGTTTTTT.

The V gene is TRBV5-5, the J gene TRBJ1-5; a possible D gene is TRBD1 (5 bases). The CDR3 length is 15 residues. Per germline, CDR1 SGHKS and CDR2 YYEKEE (reference sequence). V lost 4 bases, J lost 7 bases, and 18 bases lay in between. The CDR3 coding sequence is TGTGCCAGCAGCCCCGTGGACACCACAGCACAGCCCCAGCATTTT. Amino acid sequence: CASSPVDTTAQPQHF.

The chain has TRBV28 and TRBJ1-3, with TRBD1 matching over 8 bases. The CDR3 extends over 15 amino acids. J gave up 1 base and V 3 bases, and 2 bases lay outside the gene matches. Germline values: CDR1 MDHEN, CDR2 SYDVKM. CDR3 nucleotides: TGTGCCAGCAGTTTTGACAGGGGTTCTGGAAACACCATATATTTT. This codes for CASSFDRGSGNTIYF.

This clonotype was observed many times. The chain is built from TRBV7-8 and TRBJ2-5; D is possibly TRBD2 (6 bases). The CDR3 is 15 residues long. V was cut by 1 base and J by 1 base, with 10 bases left in between. Per germline, CDR1 SGHVS and CDR2 FQNEAQ. DNA for the CDR3: TGTGCCAGCAGCTTAGACGGGAGAGGCCAAGAGACCCAGTACTTC. Protein sequence: CASSLDGRGQETQYF. The whole variable domain, remainder taken from reference TRBV7-8 and TRBJ2-5, is GAGVSQSPRYKVAKRGQDVALRCDPISGHVSLFWYQQALGQGPEFLTYFQNEAQLDKSGLPSDRFFAERPEGSVSTLKIQRTQQEDSAVYLCASSLDGRGQETQYFGPGTRLLVL.

The rearrangement uses TRBV18 and TRBJ2-1; 8 bases align to TRBD1. The CDR3 runs 15 residues. V dropped 3 bases and J dropped 6; count of bases not matched to a gene: 7. Germline V gene lookup returns CDR1 KGHSH and CDR2 LQKENI. The chain's CDR3 is CASSPQSGQGNEQFF. DNA for the CDR3: TGTGCCAGCTCACCGCAATCCGGACAGGGCAATGAGCAGTTCTTC.

The V call is TRBV6-5, the J call TRBJ2-1; 11 bases agree with TRBD1. This CDR3 spans 16 amino acids. Per the germline V gene, CDR1 is MNHEY and CDR2 is SVGAGI. The junction had 9 bases not matched to a gene; V was cut back by 2 bases and J by 9 bases. The DNA for the CDR3 is TGTGCCAGCAGTTACCCCCGGGACAGGGGGATTGGTGAGCAGTTCTTC. Amino acids: CASSYPRDRGIGEQFF.

The J gene is TRBJ2-1, the V gene TRBV30; TRBD2 matches at 9 bases. Germline V gene sequence: CDR1 GTSNPN, CDR2 SVGIG (reference sequence). Losses at the gene ends were 0 bases for V and 13 bases for J; bases not matched to a gene: 4. This CDR3 has 12 amino acids. Written as DNA, the CDR3 is TGTGCCTGGAGTGTACTTAGCGGGAGTCAGTTCTTC. Residues: CAWSVLSGSQFF.

The chain joins TRBV5-5 to TRBJ2-4; possible D gene TRBD1, 6 bases. The germline V gene encodes CDR1 SGHKS and CDR2 YYEKEE (reference sequence). The length of the CDR3 is 11 residues. V lost 5 bases, J lost 7 bases, and 7 bases lay in between. The DNA for the CDR3 is TGTGCCAGCAGGCAGGGGAACATTCAGTACTTC. Translating gives CASRQGNIQYF. Filled out from reference TRBV5-5 and TRBJ2-4, the complete variable domain reads DAGVTQSPTHLIKTRGQQVTLRCSPISGHKSVSWYQQVLGQGPQFIFQYYEKEERGRGNFPDRFSARQFPNYSSELNVNALLLGDSALYLCASRQGNIQYFGAGTRLSVL.

In this sample, this clonotype turned up a few times. The gene calls are TRBV29-1 and TRBJ1-2; unclear D gene. The CDR3 consists of 12 residues. V lost 6 bases, J lost 8 bases, and 16 bases lay in between. CDR1 is SQVTM and CDR2 is ANQGSEA in the germline V gene. The chain's CDR3 is CSVPARMGGYTF. CDR3 nucleotides: TGCAGCGTCCCAGCCCGGATGGGCGGCTACACCTTC.

This clonotype appeared many times. CDR3 sequence reads: CASRQGSDEQYF. CDR3 coding DNA: TGTGCCTCGAGGCAGGGTAGCGACGAGCAGTACTTC. The chain uses TRBV10-3 and TRBJ2-7; D could derive from TRBD1 or TRBD2 (5 bases each). Germline V lookup: CDR1 ENHRY, CDR2 SYGVKD. V lost 11 bases to trimming and J lost 5 bases, with 16 bases between them. This CDR3 contains 12 residues.

The chain recombines TRBV28 with TRBJ2-2, with 12 nucleotides matching TRBD2. V shed 8 bases and J 9 bases; nucleotides not matched to a gene: 16. CDR1 is MDHEN and CDR2 is SYDVKM in the germline V gene. The CDR3 is 17 amino acids. DNA of the CDR3: TGTGCCAGCTCCGGTATCCGGAGACTAGCGGGAGTTTGGGAGCTGTTTTTT. Its protein product is CASSGIRRLAGVWELFF.

V usage is TRBV4-3 and J usage is TRBJ2-1, with 9 bases fitting TRBD1. In germline, CDR1 is LGHNA, CDR2 YSLEER. V was clipped by 4 bases and J by 7 bases; unmatched bases: 5. The CDR3 spans 14 residues. CDR3 nucleotides: TGCGCCAGCAGCCCAAGGGACAGGGATAATGAGCAGTTCTTC. This translates into CASSPRDRDNEQFF.

Here the CDR3 reads CASSQSPLVRGTGELFF. CDR3 nucleotide sequence: TGTGCCAGCAGCCAATCCCCCCTAGTCCGGGGCACCGGGGAGCTGTTTTTT. This rearrangement joins TRBV16 to TRBJ2-2, with D tentatively TRBD2 (5 bases). Trimming removed 0 bases from V and 4 bases from J, with 15 bases in between. CDR1 KGHSY and CDR2 FQNENV come from the germline V gene. CDR3 length: 17 residues.

This chain uses TRBV5-1 with TRBJ1-2; 7 bases line up with TRBD1. Germline assignment: CDR1 SGHRS and CDR2 YFSETQ. The CDR3 runs 14 residues. Trimming at V came to 1 base and at J to 3 bases, leaving 3 bases not matched to a gene. The CDR3 loop is CASSLQGTDYGYTF. The CDR3 nucleotides are TGCGCCAGCAGCTTGCAAGGGACAGACTATGGCTACACCTTC.

This clonotype occurred many times. This chain links TRBV12-3 or TRBV12-4 with TRBJ2-1, with D unresolved. Trimming pared 5 bases from V and 10 bases from J, leaving 12 bases between. The CDR3 loop spans 12 amino acids. The CDR3 loop is CASSLILREQFF. The CDR3 DNA follows: TGTGCCAGCAGTCTAATCCTCCGGGAGCAGTTCTTC.

The chain couples TRBV6-1 to TRBJ2-7; the D gene is possibly TRBD1 (5 bases). The CDR3 covers 14 residues. The V and J ends lost 3 bases and 5 bases respectively, with 14 bases between them. Germline V gene lookup returns CDR1 MNHNS and CDR2 SASEGT. CDR3 loop: CASSDRQSPHEQYF. As DNA, the CDR3 is TGTGCCAGCAGTGACCGACAGTCTCCCCACGAGCAGTACTTC.

The V and J genes are TRBV28 and TRBJ2-7, with D possibly matching TRBD2 (6 bases). The germline gives CDR1 MDHEN, CDR2 SYDVKM. V was cut by 8 bases and J by 4 bases, with 15 bases left in between. The CDR3 runs to 13 residues. The DNA for the CDR3 is TGTGCCAGCGGCGGGGCGGAGGCGTACGAGCAGTACTTC. Translated: CASGGAEAYEQYF.

The chain recombines TRBV4-2 with TRBJ2-6, with a weak D call TRBD1 (6 bases). Germline V CDR1 and CDR2: LGHNA, YNFKEQ. CDR3 length: 16 amino acids. V lost 2 bases and J lost 1, with 9 bases in between. Written as DNA, the CDR3 is TGTGCCAGCAGCCAACGGACAGATTCTGGGGCCAACGTCCTGACTTTC. Its translation: CASSQRTDSGANVLTF.

This clonotype was counted at least ten times. This chain joins TRBV7-9 and TRBJ1-5; D perhaps matches TRBD1 (5 bases). Germline V CDR1 and CDR2: SEHNR, FQNEAQ (reference sequence). This CDR3 contains 15 residues. The V end lost 4 bases, the J end lost 0 bases, and 10 bases lay between the germline ends. The CDR3 DNA sequence: TGTGCCAGCAGCTCGACAGAGAATAGCAATCAGCCCCAGCATTTT. It encodes CASSSTENSNQPQHF. The full variable domain, in which reference TRBV7-9 and TRBJ1-5 provide the parts outside the CDR3, is DTGVSQNPRHKITKRGQNVTFRCDPISEHNRLYWYRQTLGQGPEFLTYFQNEAQLEKSRLLSDRFSAERPKGSFSTLEIQRTEQGDSAMYLCASSSTENSNQPQHFGDGTRLSIL.

This clonotype has a count of ten or more. An end of the junction does not agree with germline; a read error may underlie this. The rearrangement links TRBV7-8 to TRBJ2-2; D perhaps matches TRBD1 (5 bases). Germline CDR1 SGHVS, CDR2 FQNEAQ. CDR3 length: 13 amino acids. In nucleotides, the CDR3 is TGTGCCAGCAGTTTAGGGGCAGGGGGGGAGCTGTTTTTT. Protein: CASSLGAGGELFF. The full variable domain, rest sourced from reference TRBV7-8 and TRBJ2-2, is GAGVSQSPRYKVAKRGQDVALRCDPISGHVSLFWYQQALGQGPEFLTYFQNEAQLDKSGLPSDRFFAERPEGSVSTLKIQRTQQEDSAVYLCASSLGAGGELFFGEGSRLTVL.

This clonotype was found many times. The chain carries TRBV7-3 and TRBJ2-1; D is undetermined. Germline values: CDR1 SGHTA, CDR2 FQGTGA. V lost 5 bases, J lost 2 bases, and 13 bases lay in between. CDR3 length: 15 amino acids. The CDR3 region is CASSQIDGPYNEQFF. The CDR3 DNA reads as TGTGCCAGCAGCCAGATTGACGGCCCCTACAATGAGCAGTTCTTC.

At least ten counts were recorded for this clonotype. The rearrangement joins TRBV11-2 to TRBJ2-4, with TRBD1 matching 8 bases. Germline loops: CDR1 SGHAT, CDR2 FQNNGV. The junction had 7 bases not matched to a gene; V was cut back by 1 base and J by 2 bases. The CDR3 contains 17 residues. CDR3 in amino acids: CASSLGSGGPPKNIQYF. DNA of the CDR3: TGTGCCAGCAGCTTAGGATCAGGGGGCCCACCCAAAAACATTCAGTACTTC. The entire variable domain, with the rest obtained from reference TRBV11-2 and TRBJ2-4, is as follows: EAGVAQSPRYKIIEKRQSVAFWCNPISGHATLYWYQQILGQGPKLLIQFQNNGVVDDSQLPKDRFSAERLKGVDSTLKIQPAKLEDSAVYLCASSLGSGGPPKNIQYFGAGTRLSVL.

This clonotype was observed many times. The chain joins TRBV28 to TRBJ2-7; TRBD1 matches at 7 bases. V shed 6 bases and J 5 bases; nucleotides not matched to a gene: 13. This CDR3 region has 15 residues. CDR1 and CDR2 from the germline V gene are MDHEN and SYDVKM. Written as DNA, the CDR3 is TGTGCCAGCAGCCCACGGACAGGCCCCTGGAACGAGCAGTACTTC. This translates into CASSPRTGPWNEQYF.